The T cell receptor (beta chain) under discussion was sequenced for a study of somatic mutations in cytotoxic T cells in rheumatoid arthritis. In the study overall: Among the T-cell populations stained with V beta antibodies, some were separated by flow sorting at nearly 100% purity, including V beta1+ cells whose TCRB was sequenced. Whole-study findings and limits: It was found that CD8+ T-cell clonality in rheumatoid arthritis patients did not differ significantly from that in age-matched healthy controls. An age-related increase in CD8+ clonality was seen in rheumatoid arthritis patients but not in healthy controls. A largest CD8+ clone above 20% of CD8+ cells occurred in about an eighth of the 65 patients.

With V trimmed by 2 bases and J by 4 bases, 1 base remained unmatched. This CDR3 spans 14 amino acids. From germline, CDR1 is SGHVS and CDR2 FQNEAQ. Of note for this clone: The antigen remains unidentified.

The data were produced by immunoSEQ multiplex PCR, yet TCRdb's version contains in-frame clones alone and is incomplete. The sample contains about 23,000 clones, 80% to 90% of which appear only once. The J gene is TRBJ2-1, the V gene TRBV7-8; TRBD2 agrees at 8 bases. Sequencing was carried out using CD8+ T cells sorted from blood. The receptor comes from an adult with rheumatoid arthritis. CDR3 DNA: TGTGCCAGCAGCTTATCTAGCGGGTACAATGAGCAGTTCTTC. Protein sequence: CASSLSSGYNEQFF.